This T cell receptor (beta chain) was retrieved from a study of response to subunit inactivated influenza vaccine. This clonotype was detected once. The antigen is not known. At one end the junction does not follow the germline gene, possibly because of a read error. General study findings and limits: Authors suggested each seasonal influenza vaccination recruits few new T cells.

Looked up from germline, CDR1 is DFQATT and CDR2 is SNEGSKA (reference sequence). This CDR3 contains 17 residues. Each CDR3 protein gets one entry after TCRdb re-called the RT-PCR reads with MiXCR. The sample lists 490,000 or so distinct CDR3 sequences; approximately 7.1% were seen once. The J gene is TRBJ2-4, the V gene TRBV20-1; TRBD2 matches 7 bases. This TCR derives from a man aged 50-75 years who received an inactivated influenza vaccine. The sequencing here drew on PBMCs from blood, taken around 2 years after vaccination. CDR3: CCARDLGREYIKNIQYF. The CDR3 bases are TGCTGTGCTAGAGATCTAGGGCGGGAGTACATCAAAAACATTCAGTACTTC.